The 15 T cell receptor beta chains presented below share a single source sample, sequenced in a study of T cell repertoires in cytomegalovirus infection. A single record per CDR3 protein comes from TCRdb applying MiXCR to the reads. The table includes some 170,000 distinct CDR3 sequences, 17% detected once. Sequencing used CD8+ T cells from PBMCs. These receptors were collected from a human donor in good health (CMV status not recorded). Some clones in this sample may be carry-over from other donors' samples.

The chain recombines TRBV5-4 with TRBJ2-3; D may match TRBD1 or TRBD2 (6 bases each). The CDR3 loop spans 16 amino acids. Germline V gene sequence: CDR1 SGHNT, CDR2 YYREEE (reference sequence). V was cut by 0 bases and J by 0 bases, with 11 bases left in between. The CDR3 here is CASSLAGATSTDTQYF. The CDR3 bases are TGTGCCAGCAGCTTGGCGGGGGCAACTAGCACAGATACGCAGTATTTT.

This clonotype has more than one count but fewer than ten. The genes are TRBV7-9 and TRBJ1-1; D is unresolved. The CDR3 is 15 residues long. The ends were cut back, 5 bases at V and 0 bases at J, with 13 bases in the middle. The V gene's germline CDR1 is SEHNR and CDR2 FQNEAQ (reference sequence). The CDR3 here is CASSALEGLNTEAFF. The DNA of the CDR3 is TGTGCCAGCAGCGCTCTCGAGGGTTTGAACACTGAAGCTTTCTTT.

The V call is TRBV7-9, the J call TRBJ1-4, with a weak D call TRBD1 (6 bases). Germline V gives CDR1 SEHNR, CDR2 FQNEAQ (reference sequence). The length of the CDR3 is 15 residues. Trimming cost V 6 bases and J 3 bases, with 14 bases left between them. The CDR3 loop is CASSSVTGPNEKLFF. The CDR3 DNA follows: TGTGCCAGCAGTAGTGTGACAGGACCTAATGAAAAACTGTTTTTT. Full variable domain (outside the CDR3, taken from reference TRBV7-9 and TRBJ1-4): DTGVSQNPRHKITKRGQNVTFRCDPISEHNRLYWYRQTLGQGPEFLTYFQNEAQLEKSRLLSDRFSAERPKGSFSTLEIQRTEQGDSAMYLCASSSVTGPNEKLFFGSGTQLSVL.

J is TRBJ2-7 and V is TRBV2; weak D call: TRBD2 (7 bases). The germline V gene encodes CDR1 SNHLY and CDR2 FYNNEI. The V and J ends lost 4 bases and 5 bases respectively, with 21 bases between them. CDR3 length: 16 amino acids. As DNA, the CDR3 is TGTGCCAGCAGTGCCCCCAGTGGGGGGGCCTTAAACGAGCAGTACTTC. Its translation: CASSAPSGGALNEQYF.

V and J are TRBV6-2 or TRBV6-3 and TRBJ1-2; the D is unclear. Germline assignment: CDR1 MNHEY and CDR2 SVGEGT. This CDR3 region has 15 residues. The V gene lost 6 bases and the J gene lost 0 bases, with 14 bases spanning the gap. CDR3 sequence: CASSRLAVTNYGYTF. As DNA, the CDR3 is TGTGCCAGCAGCCGTCTGGCAGTAACTAACTATGGCTACACCTTC.

This clonotype was seen a few times. Here the CDR3 DNA reads TGTGCCAGCAGCGCAACCGGGACTAAGGGCTACACCTTC. This sequence encodes CASSATGTKGYTF. The rearrangement joins TRBV7-9 to TRBJ1-2, with D maybe TRBD1 (5 bases). The CDR3 is 13 residues long. Germline V gene data show CDR1 as SEHNR and CDR2 as FQNEAQ (reference sequence). V was pared by 5 bases and J by 8 bases, with 15 bases between.

There are a few counts of this clonotype. This chain uses TRBV25-1 with TRBJ1-1; a possible D gene is TRBD1 (5 bases). Germline assignment: CDR1 MGHDK and CDR2 SYGVNS. The CDR3 loop spans 14 amino acids. V lost 6 bases, J lost 2 bases, and 13 bases lay in between. The CDR3 DNA follows: TGTGCCAGCAGAGCCCTTACAGGTAACACTGAAGCTTTCTTT. Amino acids: CASRALTGNTEAFF.

The J gene is TRBJ2-7, the V gene TRBV5-6, with D perhaps matching TRBD1 or TRBD2 (5 bases each). The germline V and J ends were trimmed by 2 bases and 3 bases, with 12 bases remaining between them. CDR3 length: 14 residues. Germline CDR1 SGHDT, CDR2 YYEEEE. CDR3 sequence: CASSLGRGDYEQYF. The CDR3 coding sequence is TGTGCCAGCAGCTTAGGACGAGGGGACTACGAGCAGTACTTC.

The V and J genes are TRBV5-5 and TRBJ1-2, with D possibly matching TRBD1 (5 bases). V shed 4 bases and J shed 8 bases, with 15 bases lying between them. The germline CDR1 and CDR2 sequences are SGHKS and YYEKEE (reference sequence). The CDR3 spans 13 residues. The CDR3 DNA follows: TGTGCCAGCAGCCGACTGGCCAGGGACGGCTACACCTTC. It specifies CASSRLARDGYTF.

This clonotype has just a few counts. The rearrangement links TRBV13 to TRBJ2-1, with 9 positions matching TRBD1. The V gene's germline CDR1 is PRHDT and CDR2 FYEKMQ (reference sequence). The CDR3 is 15 amino acids. Germline trimming cut 5 bases from V and 8 bases from J; bases unmatched to any gene: 10. The CDR3, as DNA: TGTGCCAGCAGCCCGCCGGGACAGGGTTCGTATGAGCAGTTCTTC. Protein product: CASSPPGQGSYEQFF. Full variable domain (missing parts from reference TRBV13 and TRBJ2-1): AAGVIQSPRHLIKEKRETATLKCYPIPRHDTVYWYQQGPGQDPQFLISFYEKMQSDKGSIPDRFSAQQFSDYHSELNMSSLELGDSALYFCASSPPGQGSYEQFFGPGTRLTVL.

The chain recombines TRBV7-6 with TRBJ2-5; D call uncertain. The germline V and J ends were trimmed by 2 bases and 1 base, with 11 bases remaining between them. The CDR3 extends over 15 amino acids. Germline CDR1 SGHVS, CDR2 FNYEAQ. Here the CDR3 reads CASSLRGSLQETQYF. CDR3 coding DNA: TGTGCCAGCAGCTTAAGAGGCTCTCTCCAAGAGACCCAGTACTTC.

This CDR3 is CASSQDWRGNTEAFF. CDR3 bases: TGCGCCAGCAGCCAAGATTGGAGGGGCAACACTGAAGCTTTCTTT. The chain joins TRBV4-1 to TRBJ1-1; perhaps TRBD1 as D (5 bases). Trimming took off 0 bases at V and 2 bases at J, with 10 bases between the two ends. The germline V gene has CDR1 MGHRA and CDR2 YSYEKL. This CDR3 region has 15 residues.

The CDR3 protein is CASSAGLAVYEQYF. The DNA of the CDR3 is TGTGCCAGCAGCGCGGGACTAGCGGTCTACGAGCAGTACTTC. This chain joins TRBV11-2 and TRBJ2-7, with 11 nucleotides matching TRBD2. Germline loops: CDR1 SGHAT, CDR2 FQNNGV. V shed 5 bases and J 3 bases; nucleotides not matched to a gene: 3. This CDR3 comprises 14 residues.

The sample holds a few counts of this clonotype. The V call is TRBV6-6, the J call TRBJ1-2; 9 bases align to TRBD1. The CDR3 runs to 14 residues. V lost 5 bases to trimming and J lost 6 bases; unmatched junction nucleotides: 7. Germline CDR1 reads MNHNY; CDR2 reads SVGAGI (reference sequence). The CDR3 DNA is TGTGCCAGCAGTACAGACAGGGGGAAGGATGGCTACACCTTC. This codes for CASSTDRGKDGYTF.

J is TRBJ2-3 and V is TRBV27; D is uncertain. The V gene lost 1 base and the J gene lost 4 bases, with 3 bases spanning the gap. The CDR3 has 12 amino acids. The V gene's germline CDR1 is MNHEY and CDR2 SMNVEV (reference sequence). As DNA, the CDR3 is TGTGCCAGCAGTTTATGGCCAGATACGCAGTATTTT. Its translation is CASSLWPDTQYF.